These 20 T cell receptor beta chains were all obtained from the same sample, sequenced in a study of T cells in Graves' hyperthyroidism and ophthalmopathy. Amplified regions were TCR beta CDR3 sequences from RNA transcripts. With the HTBI primer set, the TCR CDR3 went through a first round of RT-PCR. TCRdb used MiXCR to reprocess the multiplex PCR reads, holding one entry per CDR3 protein. The sample shows approximately 250,000 distinct CDR3 sequences, almost 25% of them seen only once. The sequenced sample was blood. The source of these receptors is a woman aged 40 to 50 with Graves' ophthalmopathy.

This clonotype has at least ten counts. V is TRBV27 and J is TRBJ2-5; D remains unclear. The CDR3 is made up of 12 amino acids. V dropped 5 bases and J dropped 4 bases, with 8 bases sitting between them. CDR1 and CDR2 (germline): MNHEY, SMNVEV (reference sequence). The DNA of the CDR3 is TGTGCCAGCAGTCCCGACGGAGAGACCCAGTACTTC. Encoded protein: CASSPDGETQYF.

This clonotype was seen at least ten times. This chain joins TRBV15 and TRBJ1-6, with D uncertain. The CDR3 is 15 amino acids. Trimming cost V 1 base and J 8 bases, with 12 bases left between them. The germline V gene encodes CDR1 LNHNV and CDR2 YYDKDF (reference sequence). CDR3 coding DNA: TGTGCCACCAGCAGAGCTCTGAACCCGGATTCACCCCTCCACTTT. This codes for CATSRALNPDSPLHF.

There are many counts of this clonotype. The genes are TRBV10-2 and TRBJ2-5, with D perhaps matching TRBD2 (7 bases). This CDR3 region has 14 residues. In germline, CDR1 is WSHSY, CDR2 SAAADI. The V gene lost 8 bases and the J gene lost 1 base, with 14 bases spanning the gap. The CDR3 sequence is CASWGGGIQETQYF. Written as DNA, the CDR3 is TGCGCCAGCTGGGGGGGGGGCATCCAAGAGACCCAGTACTTC.

The table lists this clonotype with many counts. The V and J genes are TRBV28 and TRBJ2-7; 13 positions agree with TRBD2. This CDR3 comprises 17 residues. The V and J ends lost 7 bases and 2 bases, in that order; junction bases with no gene match: 11. Germline values: CDR1 MDHEN, CDR2 SYDVKM. This CDR3 is CASTIYGTSGITYEQYF. The CDR3 DNA is TGTGCCAGCACCATTTACGGGACTAGCGGGATTACCTACGAGCAGTACTTC.

On this clonotype: One junction end does not reproduce the germline sequence, and a read error may be involved. This chain links TRBV6-1 with TRBJ2-7; D perhaps matches TRBD1 (5 bases). This CDR3 is 12 amino acids long. From germline, CDR1 is MNHNS and CDR2 SASEGT. CDR3 residues: CASSDSFYDQYF. The CDR3 DNA follows: TGTGCCAGCAGCGACAGTTTCTACGATCAGTACTTC.

This clonotype was counted only a few times. The chain carries TRBV6-2 or TRBV6-3 and TRBJ2-7; a weak D match, TRBD1 (6 bases). Trimming removed 7 bases at V and 0 bases at J, with 13 bases between. In germline, CDR1 is MNHEY, CDR2 SVGEGT. The length of the CDR3 is 14 residues. This chain's CDR3 is CASTPTGLSYEQYF. The CDR3 nucleotides read TGTGCCAGCACCCCGACAGGACTCTCCTACGAGCAGTACTTC.

At least ten counts were recorded for this clonotype. Written as DNA, the CDR3 is TGTGCCAGCAGCATTCCCAGGTGGAAGAACACCGGGGAGCTGTTTTTT. Translating gives CASSIPRWKNTGELFF. J is TRBJ2-2 and V is TRBV28; D is unclear. Deletions cut 6 bases from V and 1 base from J, with 15 bases between. Germline CDR1 and CDR2: MDHEN and SYDVKM. CDR3 length: 16 residues.

This clonotype showed up many times. The J gene is TRBJ1-5, the V gene TRBV27; D is possibly TRBD1 (6 bases). V gave up 5 bases and J gave up 0 bases, with 11 bases separating them. In germline, CDR1 is MNHEY, CDR2 SMNVEV (reference sequence). CDR3 size: 15 residues. DNA of the CDR3: TGTGCCAGCAGTGAAACAGGGCGTAGCAATCAGCCCCAGCATTTT. Protein sequence: CASSETGRSNQPQHF.

This clonotype was observed at least ten times. The J gene is TRBJ1-1, the V gene TRBV7-2, with unresolved D. This CDR3 comprises 13 residues. The V gene lost 0 bases and the J gene lost 2 bases, with 4 bases spanning the gap. The germline CDR1 and CDR2 sequences are SGHTA and FQGNSA. CDR3 amino acids: CASSLATNTEAFF. CDR3 DNA sequence: TGTGCCAGCAGCTTAGCGACCAACACTGAAGCTTTCTTT.

There are many counts of this clonotype. The V gene is TRBV6-5, the J gene TRBJ2-5, with a possible D match to TRBD2 (6 bases). Germline V lookup: CDR1 MNHEY, CDR2 SVGAGI. Trimming cost V 6 bases and J 1 base, with 9 bases left between them. This CDR3 is 13 amino acids long. The CDR3 protein is CASSRGLQETQYF. CDR3 nucleotide sequence: TGTGCCAGCAGCCGGGGACTCCAAGAGACCCAGTACTTC.

CDR3 in DNA: TGCGCCAGCAGCCCGACTAGCCGGGGCACCGGGGAGCTGTTTTTT. Translated: CASSPTSRGTGELFF. This sequence joins TRBV5-1 and TRBJ2-2; 7 bases match TRBD2. After removal of 4 bases from V and 4 bases from J, the junction contained 7 bases not matched to a gene. The CDR3 is 15 residues long. The germline CDR1 and CDR2 sequences are SGHRS and YFSETQ.

The CDR3: CASGEQYF. CDR3 sequence (DNA): TGTGCCAGTGGCGAGCAGTACTTC. V usage is TRBV13 and J usage is TRBJ2-7; D gene unclear. Germline V gene sequence: CDR1 PRHDT, CDR2 FYEKMQ (reference sequence). This CDR3 has 8 residues. The V gene lost 9 bases and the J gene lost 6 bases, with 3 bases spanning the gap.

The genes are TRBV5-1 and TRBJ1-1; possible D gene TRBD1, 5 bases. This CDR3 is 14 amino acids long. V was cut by 0 bases and J by 7 bases, with 13 bases left in between. Germline assignment: CDR1 SGHRS and CDR2 YFSETQ. The CDR3 sequence: CASSLGVRAYEAFF. As DNA, the CDR3 is TGCGCCAGCAGCTTGGGAGTCAGGGCTTATGAAGCTTTCTTT. Complete variable domain (other parts from reference TRBV5-1 and TRBJ1-1): KAGVTQTPRYLIKTRGQQVTLSCSPISGHRSVSWYQQTPGQGLQFLFEYFSETQRNKGNFPGRFSGRQFSNSRSEMNVSTLELGDSALYLCASSLGVRAYEAFFGQGTRLTVV.

In this sample, this clonotype turned up many times. The gene calls are TRBV4-1 and TRBJ2-5; weak D call: TRBD1 (6 bases). Trimming pared 1 base from V and 2 bases from J, leaving 20 bases between. CDR3 length: 18 residues. Germline lookup yields CDR1 MGHRA and CDR2 YSYEKL. The CDR3 protein is CASSQGRGGRAQQETQYF. CDR3 DNA: TGCGCCAGCAGCCAAGGAAGAGGGGGTAGGGCCCAACAAGAGACCCAGTACTTC.

The chain combines TRBV12-3 or TRBV12-4 with TRBJ1-5; 9 nucleotides agree with TRBD1. Trimming cost V 5 bases and J 5 bases; bases outside gene matches: 4. The CDR3 consists of 14 residues. The DNA of the CDR3 is TGTGCCAGCAGTCGGGACAGGGAGGATCAGCCCCAGCATTTT. Protein sequence: CASSRDREDQPQHF.

This clonotype was recorded many times. The J gene is TRBJ1-3, the V gene TRBV18, with D perhaps matching TRBD1 (5 bases). Deletions cut 3 bases from V and 4 bases from J, with 22 bases between. The CDR3 contains 18 residues. CDR1 is KGHSH, CDR2 LQKENI, per germline. The CDR3 protein is CASSPTSSGARSGNTIYF. As DNA, the CDR3 is TGTGCCAGCTCACCTACCTCCAGTGGGGCTCGCTCAGGAAACACCATATATTTT.

This clonotype was found many times. V usage is TRBV9 and J usage is TRBJ2-1; 8 bases line up with TRBD2. The CDR3 spans 16 residues. Germline lookup yields CDR1 SGDLS and CDR2 YYNGEE. J was trimmed by 0 bases and V by 3 bases; bases with no gene match: 5. The CDR3 sequence: CASSAPSGSSYNEQFF. CDR3 in DNA: TGTGCCAGCAGCGCACCGAGCGGGAGCTCCTACAATGAGCAGTTCTTC.

This clonotype was seen ten or more times. The CDR3 spells CASSLGRGNGYTF. In nucleotides, the CDR3 is TGTGCCAGCAGCCTCGGGAGGGGCAATGGCTACACCTTC. The chain uses TRBV3-1 and TRBJ1-2, with D possibly TRBD1 on 5 matching bases. CDR1 is LGHDT and CDR2 is YNNKEL in the germline V gene (reference sequence). The V end lost 4 bases, the J end lost 6 bases, and 12 bases lay between the germline ends. The CDR3 contains 13 residues.

On this clonotype: The germline gene is not matched at one end of the junction; a read error may be the cause. This rearrangement joins TRBV28 to TRBJ2-2, with D possibly matching TRBD2 (5 bases). The CDR3 has 12 amino acids. CDR1 MDHEN and CDR2 SYDVKM come from the germline V gene. DNA for the CDR3: TGTGCCAGCATAGTACCCACCGGGGAGCTGTCTTTT. It specifies CASIVPTGELSF.

Here the CDR3 reads CASLRVSGANVLTF. The CDR3 DNA reads TGTGCCAGCCTCAGGGTGTCTGGGGCCAACGTCCTGACTTTC. This chain joins TRBV6-1 and TRBJ2-6; D possibly corresponds to TRBD1 (5 bases). This CDR3 comprises 14 residues. Germline CDR1 is MNHNS and CDR2 is SASEGT. Trimming shortened V by 8 bases and J by 1 base, and 9 bases separated the two germline ends.